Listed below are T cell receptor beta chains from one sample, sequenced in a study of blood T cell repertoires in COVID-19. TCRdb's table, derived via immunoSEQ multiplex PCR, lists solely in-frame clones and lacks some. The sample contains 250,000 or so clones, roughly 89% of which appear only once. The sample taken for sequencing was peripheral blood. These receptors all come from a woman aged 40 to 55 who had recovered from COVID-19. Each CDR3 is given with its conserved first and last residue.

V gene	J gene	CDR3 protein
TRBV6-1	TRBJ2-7	CASSEVGTGTEYEQYF
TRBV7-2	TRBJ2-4	CASSTRRDGKNIQYF
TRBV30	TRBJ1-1	CAWSPGTGNTEAFF
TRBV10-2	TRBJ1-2	CASRGDPDRGYVRIYGYTF
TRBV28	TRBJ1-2	CASETGARSGYTF
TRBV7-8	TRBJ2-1	CASIRTSGYNEQFF
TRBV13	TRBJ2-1	CASSLNRRNDEQFF
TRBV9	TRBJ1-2	CASSETGQNYGYTF
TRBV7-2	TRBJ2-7	CASSRDRTVHEQYF
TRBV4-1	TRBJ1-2	CASSQLQGADYGYTF
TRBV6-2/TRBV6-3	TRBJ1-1	CASSSHPGQREAFF
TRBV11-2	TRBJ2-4	CASSLGGDKNIQYF
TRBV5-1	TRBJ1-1	CASSLVRQGIEAFF
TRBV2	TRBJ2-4	CASSYSLAKNIQYF
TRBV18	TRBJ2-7	CASSPRWSTGYYEQYF
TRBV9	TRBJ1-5	CASSVGLWGDQPQHF
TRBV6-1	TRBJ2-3	CASSDRARWRGSTDTQYF
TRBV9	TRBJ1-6	CASSGGNRGNSPLHF
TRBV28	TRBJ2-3	CASSPRTSGNTDTQYF
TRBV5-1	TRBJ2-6	CASSLSPRGPGANVLTF
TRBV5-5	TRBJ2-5	CASSLVGQGAETQYF
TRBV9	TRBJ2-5	CASSVAATSGGWETQYF
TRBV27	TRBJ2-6	CASSPTGDLLANVLTF
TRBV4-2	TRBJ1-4	CASSSLQGDTNEKLFF
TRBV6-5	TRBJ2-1	CASSYRAYNEQFF
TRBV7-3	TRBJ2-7	CATPTGFGYEQYF
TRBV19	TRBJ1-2	CASSPGQGARSSSGYTF
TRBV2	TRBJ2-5	CASSDVTQYF
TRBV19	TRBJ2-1	CASSEQQGREQFF
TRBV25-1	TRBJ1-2	CASSQGLDYGYTF
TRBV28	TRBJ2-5	CASLRGLWETQYF
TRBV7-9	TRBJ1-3	CASSPSGTGVNTIYF
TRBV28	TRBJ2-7	CASSFDRLSYEQYF
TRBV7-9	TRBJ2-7	CASSLFRGRSYEQYF
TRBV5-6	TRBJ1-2	CASSAYRGRGYTF
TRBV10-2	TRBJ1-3	CASSERRFYSGNTIYF
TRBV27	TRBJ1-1	CASRPTGAGTEAFF
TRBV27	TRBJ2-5	CASSPSGGHYQETQYF
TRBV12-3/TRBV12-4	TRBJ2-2	CASGQGYTGELFF
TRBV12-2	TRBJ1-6	CASRLGSRGNSPLHF
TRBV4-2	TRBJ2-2	CASSPTPGGLNTGELFF
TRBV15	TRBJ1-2	CATSPTGSYGYTF
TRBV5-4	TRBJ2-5	CASSLGGTGGETQYF
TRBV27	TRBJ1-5	CASSSLSGTGVTQPQHF
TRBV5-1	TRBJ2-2	CASSPILGGTGELFF
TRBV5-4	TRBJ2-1	CASSFGSGGRRDEQFF
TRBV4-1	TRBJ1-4	CASSSGPVVATNEKLFF